One sample yielded the 20 T cell receptor beta chains listed below, sequenced in a study of blood T cells in healthy people across ages (dated by TCRdb to about 2015). The library relied on 5' RACE. Sequencing instrument: Illumina HiSeq 2500. The second PCR ran for about 6 to 12 cycles and used a J-beta primer mix along with a sample-barcoded 5' primer. TCRdb took the public reads, trimmed them with fastp at Q25, ran MiXCR for clone calling and kept in-frame beta chains. All rows with the same CDR3 protein become a single entry with the most common DNA and genes. The sample table shows under 2 million distinct CDR3 sequences, and approximately 32% are seen once. In total, the top ten clones hold around 10% of the sample. The source material was blood. The source is a woman aged 25 to 39 in good health.

The rearrangement links TRBV5-1 to TRBJ2-3; tentative D call: TRBD2 (6 bases). V lost 3 bases and J lost 2, with 13 bases in between. This CDR3 spans 15 amino acids. From germline, CDR1 is SGHRS and CDR2 YFSETQ. The CDR3 DNA reads TGCGCCAGCAGCTCGACTAGGGGAGTCACAGATACGCAGTATTTT. The encoded protein is CASSSTRGVTDTQYF.

With respect to this clonotype: An end of the junction does not agree with germline; a read error may underlie this. V and J are TRBV28 and TRBJ2-5; 9 bases are a match to TRBD2. The DNA end is more similar to TRBJ2-7, so the J call may be wrong. Germline CDR1 reads MDHEN; CDR2 reads SYDVKM. The CDR3 consists of 18 residues. The CDR3, as DNA: TGTACCAGCAGTTTCTTTGGGGTGGCGGGAGGGCCGATTGACGAGCAGTACTTC. Translation gives CTSSFFGVAGGPIDEQYF.

Many counts were recorded for this clonotype. The chain links TRBV12-3 or TRBV12-4 to TRBJ1-5; D is unclear. Trimming shortened V by 4 bases and J by 11 bases, and 12 bases separated the two germline ends. The CDR3 length is 12 residues. CDR3 coding DNA: TGTGCCAGCAGTTCCACGGGGATTTCCCAGCATTTT. Amino acids: CASSSTGISQHF.

The gene calls are TRBV4-1 and TRBJ1-1; possibly TRBD1 for D (5 bases). The germline V and J ends were trimmed by 0 bases and 0 bases, with 11 bases remaining between them. The CDR3 has 16 amino acids. The germline V gene has CDR1 MGHRA and CDR2 YSYEKL. The CDR3 sequence is CASSQEPVGVNTEAFF. The CDR3 nucleotides read TGCGCCAGCAGCCAAGAGCCTGTAGGGGTGAACACTGAAGCTTTCTTT.

V is TRBV5-5 and J is TRBJ1-1, with D possibly being TRBD1 (6 bases). The CDR3 extends over 14 amino acids. Germline CDR1 reads SGHKS; CDR2 reads YYEKEE (reference sequence). Trimming left V 4 bases short and J 4 bases short, with 14 bases between. CDR3 sequence reads: CASSNTRGSTEAFF. Here the CDR3 DNA reads TGTGCCAGCAGCAACACCAGGGGCTCCACTGAAGCTTTCTTT.

In its sample, this clonotype was seen a few times. The chain couples TRBV5-1 to TRBJ2-1; 8 bases fit TRBD2. The CDR3 has 17 amino acids. Germline V gene lookup returns CDR1 SGHRS and CDR2 YFSETQ. The ends lost 6 bases at V and 3 bases at J; junction bases unmatched: 14. CDR3 sequence reads: CASTRVVGGAVYNEQFF. In nucleotides, the CDR3 is TGCGCCAGCACCCGGGTTGTCGGGGGGGCCGTCTACAATGAGCAGTTCTTC. Together with reference TRBV5-1 and TRBJ2-1, the CDR3 gives the full variable domain: KAGVTQTPRYLIKTRGQQVTLSCSPISGHRSVSWYQQTPGQGLQFLFEYFSETQRNKGNFPGRFSGRQFSNSRSEMNVSTLELGDSALYLCASTRVVGGAVYNEQFFGPGTRLTVL.

On this clonotype itself: One junction end does not reproduce the germline sequence, and a read error may be involved. The chain has TRBV20-1 and TRBJ1-4, with TRBD1 as a possible D gene (5 bases). The CDR3 runs to 17 residues. Per germline, CDR1 DFQATT and CDR2 SNEGSKA (reference sequence). The CDR3 bases are TGCAGTGCTAGAGAGGGCAGGGCTGATGCAACTAATGAAAAACGGTTTTTT. Translating it yields CSAREGRADATNEKRFF.

The rearrangement uses TRBV5-1 and TRBJ1-6; 7 nucleotides match TRBD1. Looked up from germline, CDR1 is SGHRS and CDR2 is YFSETQ. With V trimmed by 3 bases and J by 10 bases, 10 bases remained unmatched. This CDR3 region has 15 residues. The CDR3 DNA sequence: TGCGCCAGCAGCTACGCCCGTCAGGGGGGATCACCCCTCCACTTT. Protein sequence: CASSYARQGGSPLHF. Looking up the rest from reference TRBV5-1 and TRBJ1-6 gives the full variable domain: KAGVTQTPRYLIKTRGQQVTLSCSPISGHRSVSWYQQTPGQGLQFLFEYFSETQRNKGNFPGRFSGRQFSNSRSEMNVSTLELGDSALYLCASSYARQGGSPLHFGNGTRLTVT.

The chain uses TRBV5-1 and TRBJ2-1, with 12 bases fitting TRBD2. Germline CDR1 reads SGHRS; CDR2 reads YFSETQ. This CDR3 has 16 residues. V trimming: 4 bases; J trimming: 6 bases; junction bases outside the gene matches: 8. The CDR3 DNA sequence: TGCGCCAGCAGCGCAGCTAGCGGGAGGGCCGGCAATGAGCAGTTCTTC. Its protein is CASSAASGRAGNEQFF.

A word on this clonotype: Since a much larger clone is just one base distant, this may be a read error. The gene calls are TRBV10-3 and TRBJ1-2; D ambiguous. Germline V CDR1 and CDR2: ENHRY, SYGVKD. The CDR3 totals 15 residues. The ends were cut back, 1 base at V and 0 bases at J, with 9 bases in the middle. The CDR3 DNA sequence: TGTGCCATCAGTGAGTTGCAGGCGCCTAACTATGGCTACACCTTC. This sequence encodes CAISELQAPNYGYTF.

In its sample, this clonotype was seen once. This chain uses TRBV5-1 with TRBJ1-5; 9 nucleotides match TRBD1. This CDR3 is built from 15 residues. Looked up from germline, CDR1 is SGHRS and CDR2 is YFSETQ. With V trimmed by 4 bases and J by 7 bases, 9 bases remained unmatched. CDR3: CASSVSQGAMQPQHF. CDR3 DNA: TGCGCCAGCAGCGTGTCACAGGGGGCTATGCAGCCCCAGCATTTT.

This clonotype has just a few counts. As DNA, the CDR3 is TGCAGTGCCCTTGCCAGGGAGGACGGCTACACCTTC. It is translated as CSALAREDGYTF. This sequence joins TRBV20-1 and TRBJ1-2, with D maybe TRBD1 (5 bases). The CDR3 length is 12 residues. Trimming left V 6 bases short and J 8 bases short, with 16 bases between. Germline V gene lookup returns CDR1 DFQATT and CDR2 SNEGSKA (reference sequence).

V gene TRBV20-1 combines with J gene TRBJ2-7; D gene unclear. This CDR3 is 14 amino acids long. In germline, CDR1 is DFQATT, CDR2 SNEGSKA (reference sequence). With 0 bases removed from V and 0 bases from J, the gap between germline ends came to 9 bases. CDR3 in DNA: TGCAGTGCTAGAGATCGAGGTTACTCCTACGAGCAGTACTTC. Its translation is CSARDRGYSYEQYF.

This clonotype has only a few counts. CDR3 region: CAAGLEARGEQYF. The CDR3 DNA reads as TGTGCCGCCGGTTTGGAGGCTCGGGGGGAGCAGTACTTC. The chain is built from TRBV6-2 or TRBV6-3 and TRBJ2-7; weak D call: TRBD2 (6 bases). Trimming shortened V by 11 bases and J by 7 bases, and 21 bases separated the two germline ends. Germline CDR1 and CDR2: MNHEY and SVGEGT. The CDR3 is 13 amino acids.

The chain is built from TRBV7-3 and TRBJ2-3; 9 positions match TRBD2. In germline, CDR1 is SGHTA, CDR2 FQGTGA. Trimming at V came to 2 bases and at J to 10 bases, leaving 7 bases not matched to a gene. The CDR3 sequence is 14 residues long. The CDR3 coding sequence is TGTGCCAGCAGCTTAGCGGGGGGGACCTCCGCGCAGTATTTT. Amino acids: CASSLAGGTSAQYF.

The rearrangement uses TRBV7-2 and TRBJ2-2; 11 nucleotides align to TRBD2. From germline, CDR1 is SGHTA and CDR2 FQGNSA. This CDR3 has 17 amino acids. The J segment lost 3 bases and the V segment lost 2 bases, leaving 5 bases of the junction unmatched. CDR3 sequence reads: CASSLFRTSGHTGELFF. For the CDR3, the DNA is TGTGCCAGCAGCTTATTTCGGACTAGCGGGCACACCGGGGAGCTGTTTTTT.

J is TRBJ2-5 and V is TRBV12-5; D might be TRBD2 (6 bases). The DNA end is more similar to TRBJ2-7, so the J call may be wrong. The germline CDR1 and CDR2 sequences are LGHNT and FRNRAP. The CDR3 totals 14 residues. The DNA for the CDR3 is TGTGCTAGTGGTTTGGTAACTGGAGGGGACGAGCAGTACTTC. Its protein product is CASGLVTGGDEQYF.

V gene TRBV20-1 combines with J gene TRBJ2-5, with D perhaps matching TRBD1 or TRBD2 (5 bases each). V was pared by 0 bases and J by 13 bases, with 21 bases between. The CDR3 is 14 residues long. Germline lookup yields CDR1 DFQATT and CDR2 SNEGSKA (reference sequence). CDR3 residues: CSARELGTDCELYF. The CDR3 region has the DNA TGCAGTGCTAGAGAACTGGGGACGGACTGCGAGCTGTACTTC.

In its sample, this clonotype was seen a few times. The V and J genes are TRBV28 and TRBJ2-1; 8 bases match TRBD2. Germline values: CDR1 MDHEN, CDR2 SYDVKM. The CDR3 runs to 16 residues. Trimming at V came to 6 bases and at J to 8 bases, leaving 15 bases not matched to a gene. CDR3 protein: CASSSFIAGLVDEQFF. The DNA of the CDR3 is TGTGCCAGCAGCTCCTTCATAGCGGGATTGGTCGATGAGCAGTTCTTC.

This clonotype came up a few times. The rearrangement links TRBV4-1 to TRBJ2-1; 8 nucleotides line up with TRBD1. The CDR3 contains 16 residues. With V trimmed by 4 bases and J by 3 bases, 8 bases remained unmatched. Germline-derived CDR1 and CDR2 are MGHRA and YSYEKL. CDR3 nucleotides: TGCGCCAGCAGCCGCCCGCCGGGGACAGGCTACAATGAGCAGTTCTTC. Translation: CASSRPPGTGYNEQFF.